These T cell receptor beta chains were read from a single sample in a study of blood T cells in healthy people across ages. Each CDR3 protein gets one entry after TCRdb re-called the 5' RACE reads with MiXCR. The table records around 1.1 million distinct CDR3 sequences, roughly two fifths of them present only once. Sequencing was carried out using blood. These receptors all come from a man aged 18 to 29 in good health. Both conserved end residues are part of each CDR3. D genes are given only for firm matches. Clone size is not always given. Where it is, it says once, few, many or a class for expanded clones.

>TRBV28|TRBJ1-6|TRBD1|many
TGTGCCAGCAGTTTAACCCCGGACAGGCTGAAGGCCCTCCACTTT
CASSLTPDRLKALHF
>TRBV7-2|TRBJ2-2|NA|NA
TGTGCCAGCAGCTTGGGGGTCAGGGTCGGGGAGCTGTTTTTT
CASSLGVRVGELFF
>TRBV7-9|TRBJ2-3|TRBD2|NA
TGTGCCAGCAGCCCCCGTGGGCTAGCGGGGGGAGATACGCAGTATTTT
CASSPRGLAGGDTQYF
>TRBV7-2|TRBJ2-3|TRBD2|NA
TGTGCCAGCAGCAAAACTGGGGGGGGTAGCACAGATACGCAGTATTTT
CASSKTGGGSTDTQYF
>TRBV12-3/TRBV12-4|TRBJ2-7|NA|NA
TGTGCCACCAGATCCGGGACCAGATACGAGCAGTACTTC
CATRSGTRYEQYF
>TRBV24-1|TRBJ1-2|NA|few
TGTGCCACCAGTGGATCTTACGCTAACTATGGCTACACCTTC
CATSGSYANYGYTF
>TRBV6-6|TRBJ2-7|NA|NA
TGTGCCAGCAGTTACACCCTTGGACAGTCCGAGCAGTACTTC
CASSYTLGQSEQYF
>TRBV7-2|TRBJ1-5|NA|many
TGCGCCAGCAGCTTGGTGGCGGGCGATCAGCCCCAGCATTTT
CASSLVAGDQPQHF
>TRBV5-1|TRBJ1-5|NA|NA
TGCGCCAGCAGCTTGGGACAGGATAGCAATCAGCCCCAGCATTTT
CASSLGQDSNQPQHF
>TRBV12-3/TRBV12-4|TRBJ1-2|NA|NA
TGTGCCAGCAGTTCGACAGCCTTAAACTATGGCTACACCTTC
CASSSTALNYGYTF
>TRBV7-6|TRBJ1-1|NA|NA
TGTGCCAGCAGCTTAAGCCAGAGGAACACTGAAGCTTTCTTT
CASSLSQRNTEAFF
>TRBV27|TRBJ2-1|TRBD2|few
TGTGCCAGCAGTTTATCGAGCGGGGGGGCCTACAATGAGCAGTTCTTC
CASSLSSGGAYNEQFF
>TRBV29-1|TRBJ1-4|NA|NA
TGCAGCGTTGCCGAGTGGGCTGGTAATGAAAAACTGATTTTT
CSVAEWAGNEKLIF
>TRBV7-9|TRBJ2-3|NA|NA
TGTGCCAGCAGCTTAGTAGCGGACACAGATACGCAGTATTTT
CASSLVADTDTQYF
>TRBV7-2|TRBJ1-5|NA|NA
TGTGCCAGCAGCTTAGCATGGGGGTTGAGCAATCAGCCCCAGCATTTT
CASSLAWGLSNQPQHF
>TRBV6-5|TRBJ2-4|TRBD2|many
TGTGCCAGCAGTTACACTAGCGGGGTATTTGGGCTGACCAAAAACATTCAGTACTTC
CASSYTSGVFGLTKNIQYF
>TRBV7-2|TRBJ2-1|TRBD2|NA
TGTGCCAGCAGCTTCGAGCGGGGGAATTACAATGCGCAGTTCTTC
CASSFERGNYNAQFF
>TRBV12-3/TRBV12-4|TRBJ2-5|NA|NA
TGTGCCAGCAGCACCGACCGCGGGACCCAGTACTTC
CASSTDRGTQYF
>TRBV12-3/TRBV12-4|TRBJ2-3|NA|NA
TGTGCCATCCTCCGGGCAGCAGATACGCAGTATTTT
CAILRAADTQYF
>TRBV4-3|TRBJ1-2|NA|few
TGCGCCAGCAGCCAAGATCGATTTCAGGGCTACACCTTC
CASSQDRFQGYTF
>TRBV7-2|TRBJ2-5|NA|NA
TGTGCCAGCAGCTTAAGCCCCCAAGAGACCCAGTACTTC
CASSLSPQETQYF
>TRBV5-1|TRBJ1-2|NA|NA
TGCGCCACACAACCCGTCCCGAGGTCCTATGGCTACACCTTC
CATQPVPRSYGYTF
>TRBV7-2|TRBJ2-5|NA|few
TGTGCCAGCACCTTAATGAGAGAGACCCAGTACTTC
CASTLMRETQYF
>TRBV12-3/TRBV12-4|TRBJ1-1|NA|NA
TGTGCCAGCAGTTTAGGCGGCGGAGTGAGGGAGGCTTTCTTT
CASSLGGGVREAFF
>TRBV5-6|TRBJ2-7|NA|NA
TGTGCCAGCACTAAAGTGGGATCCGCCTACGAGCAGTACTTC
CASTKVGSAYEQYF
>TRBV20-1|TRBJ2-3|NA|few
TGCAGTGCTGCCAGCACTTACAGGCGCGAAGCAGATACGCAGTATTTT
CSAASTYRREADTQYF
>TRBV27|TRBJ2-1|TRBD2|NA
TGTGCCAGCAGTTTTGCTAGCGGGGGCTACGAGCAGTTCTTC
CASSFASGGYEQFF
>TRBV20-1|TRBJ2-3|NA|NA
TGCAGTGCGCCAAGACCGGGTATAGCAGATACGCAGTATTTT
CSAPRPGIADTQYF
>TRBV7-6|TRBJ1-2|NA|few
TGTGCCAGCAGCTTTGGTGGGGCCAGGGCGGACTATGGCTACACCTTC
CASSFGGARADYGYTF
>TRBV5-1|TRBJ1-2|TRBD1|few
TGCGCCAGCAGCCCAATTCCGGGACAGGGGTCTGGCTACACCTTC
CASSPIPGQGSGYTF
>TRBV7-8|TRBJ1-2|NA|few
TGTGCCAGCAGCTTAGGGCGGGGAACCTCCTATGGCTACACCTTC
CASSLGRGTSYGYTF
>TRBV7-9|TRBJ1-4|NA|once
TGTGCCAGCAGCCCCGGGGCAGGTTGGGACGAAAAACTGTTTTTT
CASSPGAGWDEKLFF
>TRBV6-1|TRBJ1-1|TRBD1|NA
TGTGCCAGCAGTGTAGACAGGGGGCCCACTGAAGCTTTCTTT
CASSVDRGPTEAFF
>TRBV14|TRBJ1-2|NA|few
TGTGCCAGCAGCCAAGATCTTGGGGGTTTTAGCTATGGCTACACCTTC
CASSQDLGGFSYGYTF
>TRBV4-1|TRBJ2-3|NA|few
TGCGCCAGCAGCCAAGTCTCCGGGCCGTCGGGAGATACGCAGTATTTT
CASSQVSGPSGDTQYF
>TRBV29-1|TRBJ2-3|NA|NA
TGCAGCGTTGAAGGGCTAGCTCGGTATTTT
CSVEGLARYF
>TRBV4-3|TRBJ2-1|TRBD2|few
TGCGCCAGCAGCCAGGCGATAGCGGGGGGAGAGCAGTTCTTC
CASSQAIAGGEQFF
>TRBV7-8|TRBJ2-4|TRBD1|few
TGTGCCAGCAGCTCCTGGGACAGCTTAAACATTCAGTACTTC
CASSSWDSLNIQYF
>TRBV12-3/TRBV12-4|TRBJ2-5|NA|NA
TGTGCCAGCAGTTTAAGTACGAAGAGGTACTTC
CASSLSTKRYF
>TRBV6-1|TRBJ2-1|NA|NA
TGTGCCAGCAGTGAAGAGGCAGGGATCGTCAATGAGCAGTTCTTC
CASSEEAGIVNEQFF
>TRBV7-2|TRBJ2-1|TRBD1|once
TGTGCCAGCAGCTTAGCGCCGGGACAGGGGTTCAATGAGCAGTTCTTC
CASSLAPGQGFNEQFF
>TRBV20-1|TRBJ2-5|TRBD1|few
TGCAGTGCCAACACGGGACAGGGTGTTTCAGAGACCCAGTACTTC
CSANTGQGVSETQYF
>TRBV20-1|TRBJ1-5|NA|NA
TGCAGTGCTCAACGGGGGCGGATGGAGCCCCAGCATTTT
CSAQRGRMEPQHF
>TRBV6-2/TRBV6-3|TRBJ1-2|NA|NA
TGTGCCGGCAGTTACTCGAAAGGGCCTGGCTACACCTTC
CAGSYSKGPGYTF
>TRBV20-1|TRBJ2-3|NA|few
TGCAGTGCTAGCCCCACGGGGATCCTCAGCACAGATACGCAGTATTTT
CSASPTGILSTDTQYF
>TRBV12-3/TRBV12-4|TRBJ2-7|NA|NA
TGTGCCAGCACGAGGGGGAATTTGGTCGACGAGCAGTACTTC
CASTRGNLVDEQYF
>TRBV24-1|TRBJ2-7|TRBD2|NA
TGTGCCACCAGCGCCCCGGGAGGGGCGAACTACAATGAGCAGTACTTC
CATSAPGGANYNEQYF
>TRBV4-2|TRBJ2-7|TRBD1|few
TGTGCCAGCAGCCCCGATCTGGACAGGGACTACGAGCAGTACTTC
CASSPDLDRDYEQYF